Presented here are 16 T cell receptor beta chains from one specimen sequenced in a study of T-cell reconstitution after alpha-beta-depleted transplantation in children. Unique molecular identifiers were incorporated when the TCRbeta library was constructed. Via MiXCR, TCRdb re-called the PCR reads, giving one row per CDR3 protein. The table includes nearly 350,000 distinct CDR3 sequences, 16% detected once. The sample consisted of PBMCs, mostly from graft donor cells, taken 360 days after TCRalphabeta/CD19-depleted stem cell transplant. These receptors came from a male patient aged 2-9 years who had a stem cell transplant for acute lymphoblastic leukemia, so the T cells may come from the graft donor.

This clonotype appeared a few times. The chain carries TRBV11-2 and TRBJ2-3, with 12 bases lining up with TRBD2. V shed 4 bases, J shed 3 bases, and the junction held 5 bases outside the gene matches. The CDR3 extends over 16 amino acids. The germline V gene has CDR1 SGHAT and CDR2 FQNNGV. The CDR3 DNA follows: TGTGCCAGCAGCTCTTCGACTAGCGGGAGAACAGATACGCAGTATTTT. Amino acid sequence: CASSSSTSGRTDTQYF.

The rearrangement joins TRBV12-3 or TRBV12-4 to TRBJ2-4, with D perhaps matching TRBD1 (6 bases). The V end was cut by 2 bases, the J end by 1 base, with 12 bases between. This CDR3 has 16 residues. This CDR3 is CASSLRAGEAKNIQYF. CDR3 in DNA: TGTGCCAGCAGTTTAAGGGCAGGGGAGGCCAAAAACATTCAGTACTTC.

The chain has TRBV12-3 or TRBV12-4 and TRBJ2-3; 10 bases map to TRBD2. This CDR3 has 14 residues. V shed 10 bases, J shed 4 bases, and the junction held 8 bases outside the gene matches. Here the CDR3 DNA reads TGTGCCACTTTAGCGGGAGGTGGCCCAGATACGCAGTATTTT. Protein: CATLAGGGPDTQYF.

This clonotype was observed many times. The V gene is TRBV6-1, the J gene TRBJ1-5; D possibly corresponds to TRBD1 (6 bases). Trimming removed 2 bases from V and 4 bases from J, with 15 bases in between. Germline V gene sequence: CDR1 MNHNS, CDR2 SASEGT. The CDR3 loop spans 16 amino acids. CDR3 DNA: TGTGCCAGCAGTGAACGCGGGGGGCGAGGGAATCAGCCCCAGCATTTT. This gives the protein CASSERGGRGNQPQHF.

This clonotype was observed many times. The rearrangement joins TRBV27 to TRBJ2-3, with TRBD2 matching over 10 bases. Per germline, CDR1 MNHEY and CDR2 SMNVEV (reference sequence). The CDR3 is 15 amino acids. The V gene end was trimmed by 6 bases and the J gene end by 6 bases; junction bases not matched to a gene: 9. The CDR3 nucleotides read TGTGCCAGCAGACCCGGACTAGCGGTTATTGATACGCAGTATTTT. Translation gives CASRPGLAVIDTQYF.

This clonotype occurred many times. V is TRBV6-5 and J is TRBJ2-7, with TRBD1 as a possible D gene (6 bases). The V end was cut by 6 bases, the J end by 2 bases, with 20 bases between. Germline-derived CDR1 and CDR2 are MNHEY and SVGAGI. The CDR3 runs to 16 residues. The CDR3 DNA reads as TGTGCCAGCAGCCAGCGTACAGGGATCGGACCCTACGAGCAGTACTTC. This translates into CASSQRTGIGPYEQYF.

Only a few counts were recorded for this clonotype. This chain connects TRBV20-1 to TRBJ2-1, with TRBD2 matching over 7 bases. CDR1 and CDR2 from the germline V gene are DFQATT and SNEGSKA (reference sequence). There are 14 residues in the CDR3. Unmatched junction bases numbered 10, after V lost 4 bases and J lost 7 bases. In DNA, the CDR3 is TGCAGTGCTACCCTTGCGGGGGAAACGAATGAGCAGTTCTTC. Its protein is CSATLAGETNEQFF.

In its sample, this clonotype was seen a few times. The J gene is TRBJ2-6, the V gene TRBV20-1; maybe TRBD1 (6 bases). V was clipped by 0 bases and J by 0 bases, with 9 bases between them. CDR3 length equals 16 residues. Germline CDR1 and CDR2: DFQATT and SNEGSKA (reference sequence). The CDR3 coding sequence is TGCAGTGCTAGAGACAACAGGGTCTCTGGGGCCAACGTCCTGACTTTC. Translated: CSARDNRVSGANVLTF.

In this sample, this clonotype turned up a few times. CDR3 DNA sequence: TGCGCCAGCAGCTTGGCTCCCCTAGCGGGACCCGATACGCAGTATTTT. It codes for CASSLAPLAGPDTQYF. The chain employs TRBV5-1 and TRBJ2-3; 9 bases align to TRBD2. The CDR3 consists of 16 residues. Germline V gene lookup returns CDR1 SGHRS and CDR2 YFSETQ. V dropped 0 bases and J dropped 6; count of bases not matched to a gene: 8.

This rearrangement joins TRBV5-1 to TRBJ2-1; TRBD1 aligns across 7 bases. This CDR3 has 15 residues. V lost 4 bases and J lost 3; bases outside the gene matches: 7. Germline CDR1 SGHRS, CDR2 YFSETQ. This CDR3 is CASSLGTDYYNEQFF. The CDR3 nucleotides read TGCGCCAGCAGCCTAGGGACAGACTACTACAATGAGCAGTTCTTC.

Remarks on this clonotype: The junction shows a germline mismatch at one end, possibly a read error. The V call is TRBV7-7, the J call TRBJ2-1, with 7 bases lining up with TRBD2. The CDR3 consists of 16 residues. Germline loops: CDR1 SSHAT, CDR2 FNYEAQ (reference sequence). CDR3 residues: CASSARTSGPYNEQFF. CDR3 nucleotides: TGTGCTAGCAGTGCTAGGACTAGTGGACCATACAATGAGCAGTTCTTC. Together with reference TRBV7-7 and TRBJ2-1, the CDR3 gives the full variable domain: GAGVSQSPRYKVTKRGQDVTLRCDPISSHATLYWYQQALGQGPEFLTYFNYEAQPDKSGLPSDRFSAERPEGSISTLTIQRTEQRDSAMYRCASSARTSGPYNEQFFGPGTRLTVL.

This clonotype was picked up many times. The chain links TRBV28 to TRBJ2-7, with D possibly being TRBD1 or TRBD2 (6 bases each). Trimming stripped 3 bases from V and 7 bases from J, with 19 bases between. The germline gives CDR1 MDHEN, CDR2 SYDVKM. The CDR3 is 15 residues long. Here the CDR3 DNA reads TGTGCCAGCAGTTTCAGGGGTTTGCGGGAAGTAGAGCAGTACTTC. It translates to CASSFRGLREVEQYF.

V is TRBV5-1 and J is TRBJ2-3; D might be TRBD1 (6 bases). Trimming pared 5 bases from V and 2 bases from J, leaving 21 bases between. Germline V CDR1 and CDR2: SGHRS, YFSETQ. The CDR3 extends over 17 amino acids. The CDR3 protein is CASRLRGIPAHTDTQYF. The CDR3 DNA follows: TGCGCCAGCAGGTTGAGGGGGATCCCGGCGCACACAGATACGCAGTATTTT.

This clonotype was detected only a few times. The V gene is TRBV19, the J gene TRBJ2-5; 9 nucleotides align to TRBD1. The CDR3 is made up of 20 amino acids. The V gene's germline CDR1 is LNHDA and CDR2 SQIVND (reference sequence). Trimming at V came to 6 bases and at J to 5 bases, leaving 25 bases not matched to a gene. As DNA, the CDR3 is TGTGCCAGTAGCGGAGTCCCCGGGACAGGGAGGTCCCCATACCTGGAGACCCAGTACTTC. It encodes CASSGVPGTGRSPYLETQYF.

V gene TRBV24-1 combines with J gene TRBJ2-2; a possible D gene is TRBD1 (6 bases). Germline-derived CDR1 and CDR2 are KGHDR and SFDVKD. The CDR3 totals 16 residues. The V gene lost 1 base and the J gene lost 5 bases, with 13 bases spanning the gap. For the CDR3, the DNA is TGTGCCACCAGTGATTTACCTGGACAGTCTACCGGGGAGCTGTTTTTT. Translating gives CATSDLPGQSTGELFF.

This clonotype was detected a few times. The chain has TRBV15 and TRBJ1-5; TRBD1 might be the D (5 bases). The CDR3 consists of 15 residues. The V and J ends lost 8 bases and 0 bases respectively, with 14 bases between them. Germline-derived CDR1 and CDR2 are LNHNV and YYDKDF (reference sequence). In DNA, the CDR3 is TGTGCCACCGGCGGGGCAGGGCATAGCAATCAGCCCCAGCATTTT. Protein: CATGGAGHSNQPQHF.